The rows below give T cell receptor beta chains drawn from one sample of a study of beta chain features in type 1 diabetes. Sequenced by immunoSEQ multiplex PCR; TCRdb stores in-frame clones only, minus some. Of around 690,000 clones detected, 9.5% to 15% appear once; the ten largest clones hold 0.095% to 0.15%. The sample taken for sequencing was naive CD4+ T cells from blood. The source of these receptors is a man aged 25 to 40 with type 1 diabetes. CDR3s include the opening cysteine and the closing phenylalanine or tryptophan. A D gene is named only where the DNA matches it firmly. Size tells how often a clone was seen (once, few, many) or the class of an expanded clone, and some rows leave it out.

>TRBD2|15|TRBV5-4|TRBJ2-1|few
CASSLRGGAYNEQFF
TGTGCCAGCAGCTTGCGCGGGGGGGCCTACAATGAGCAGTTCTTC
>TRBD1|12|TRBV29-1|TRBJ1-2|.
CSVTDRGNGYTF
TGCAGCGTCACTGACAGGGGTAATGGCTACACCTTC
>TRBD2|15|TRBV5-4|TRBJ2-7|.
CASSLERAGAYEQYF
TGTGCCAGCAGCTTGGAAAGGGCGGGGGCCTACGAGCAGTACTTC
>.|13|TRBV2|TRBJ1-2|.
CASREGGPQGYTF
TGTGCCAGCAGGGAGGGGGGACCGCAGGGCTACACCTTC
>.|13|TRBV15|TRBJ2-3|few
CATSSQAPHTQYF
TGTGCCACCAGCTCCCAAGCGCCCCACACGCAGTATTTT
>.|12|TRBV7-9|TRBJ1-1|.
CASCPANTEAFF
TGTGCCAGCTGCCCGGCTAACACTGAAGCTTTCTTT
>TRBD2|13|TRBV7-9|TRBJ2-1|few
CAGTSGGYNEQFF
TGTGCCGGGACTAGCGGGGGATACAATGAGCAGTTCTTC
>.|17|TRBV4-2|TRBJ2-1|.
CASSQTWVLEIENEQFF
TGTGCCAGCAGCCAGACTTGGGTACTAGAGATTGAAAATGAGCAGTTCTTC
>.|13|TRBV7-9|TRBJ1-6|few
CASSSHEESPLHF
TGTGCCAGCAGCTCCCACGAAGAATCACCCCTCCACTTT
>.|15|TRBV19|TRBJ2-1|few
CASSILQGSYNEQFF
TGTGCCAGTAGTATTCTGCAGGGGTCATACAATGAGCAGTTCTTC
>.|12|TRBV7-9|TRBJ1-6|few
CASSTRRSPLHF
TGTGCCAGCAGCACCCGACGTTCACCCCTCCACTTT
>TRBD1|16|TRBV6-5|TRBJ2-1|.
CASSSRGQGEFGEQFF
TGTGCCAGCAGTTCGAGGGGACAGGGTGAGTTCGGTGAGCAGTTCTTC
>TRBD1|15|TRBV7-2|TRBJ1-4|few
CASSQDRGRGSKLFF
TGTGCCAGCAGCCAGGACAGGGGGCGAGGATCAAAACTGTTTTTT
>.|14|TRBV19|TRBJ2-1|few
CASSIDRGYNEQFF
TGTGCCAGTAGTATAGATCGCGGCTACAATGAGCAGTTCTTC
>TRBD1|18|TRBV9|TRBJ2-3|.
CASSVGVTGGAGTDTQYF
TGTGCCAGCAGCGTAGGAGTGACAGGGGGCGCTGGCACAGATACGCAGTATTTT
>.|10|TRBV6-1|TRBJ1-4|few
CASSQEKLFF
TGTGCCAGCAGTCAGGAAAAACTGTTTTTT
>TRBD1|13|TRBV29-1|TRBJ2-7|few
CSVAGQFSYEQYF
TGCAGCGTTGCGGGACAGTTCTCCTACGAGCAGTACTTC
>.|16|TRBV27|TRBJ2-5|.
CASSLSTRDYQETQYF
TGTGCCAGCAGTTTATCCACCAGGGACTACCAAGAGACCCAGTACTTC
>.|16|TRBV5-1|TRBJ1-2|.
CASSAQTGQLYGGYTF
TGCGCCAGCAGCGCCCAGACCGGACAGCTTTATGGTGGCTACACCTTC
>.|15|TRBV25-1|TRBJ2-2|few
CASSPGTSYTGELFF
TGTGCCAGTTCACCCGGGACCTCTTACACCGGGGAGCTGTTTTTT
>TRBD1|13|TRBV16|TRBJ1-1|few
CASTQGVNTEAFF
TGTGCCAGCACCCAGGGGGTGAACACTGAAGCTTTCTTT
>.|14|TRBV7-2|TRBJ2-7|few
CASSLQGYAYEQYF
TGTGCCAGCAGCCTCCAGGGTTACGCCTACGAGCAGTACTTC
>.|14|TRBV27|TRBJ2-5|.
CASSLGGQKETQYF
TGTGCCAGCAGTTTGGGGGGACAGAAAGAGACCCAGTACTTC
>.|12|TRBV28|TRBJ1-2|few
CASSLAGYGYTF
TGTGCCAGCAGTTTAGCAGGCTATGGCTACACCTTC
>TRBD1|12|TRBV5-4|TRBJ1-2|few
CASSWPGTGTFF
TGTGCCAGCAGCTGGCCCGGGACAGGGACGTTCTTC
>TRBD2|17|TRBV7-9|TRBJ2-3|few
CASSLGLAGPSTDTQYF
TGTGCCAGCAGCTTGGGACTAGCGGGGCCAAGCACAGATACGCAGTATTTT
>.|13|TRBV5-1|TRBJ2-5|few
CASSLAGPETQYF
TGCGCCAGCAGCTTGGCCGGGCCCGAGACCCAGTACTTC
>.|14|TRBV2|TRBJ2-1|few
CASSVGQSYNEQFF
TGTGCCAGCAGTGTGGGACAATCCTACAATGAGCAGTTCTTC
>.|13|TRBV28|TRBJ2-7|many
CASSAQVTYEQYF
TGTGCCAGCAGTGCACAGGTAACCTACGAGCAGTACTTC
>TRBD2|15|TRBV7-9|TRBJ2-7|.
CASSGTSGYSYEQYF
TGTGCCAGCAGCGGGACTAGCGGGTACTCCTACGAGCAGTACTTC
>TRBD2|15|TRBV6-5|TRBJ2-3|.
CASSYSIAGTDTQYF
TGTGCCAGCAGTTACTCGATAGCGGGGACAGATACGCAGTATTTT
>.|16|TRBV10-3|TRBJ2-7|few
CAISEGSAELSYEQYF
TGTGCCATCAGTGAGGGGAGTGCAGAACTTTCCTACGAGCAGTACTTC
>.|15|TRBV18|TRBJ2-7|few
CASSPPQGISYEQYF
TGTGCCAGCTCACCACCCCAGGGGATCTCCTACGAGCAGTACTTC
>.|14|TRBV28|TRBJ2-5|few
CASSLGPRQETQYF
TGTGCCAGCAGTTTAGGACCCCGCCAAGAGACCCAGTACTTC
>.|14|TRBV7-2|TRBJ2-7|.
CASSPGGGTYEQYF
TGTGCCAGCAGCCCCGGTGGGGGTACCTACGAGCAGTACTTC
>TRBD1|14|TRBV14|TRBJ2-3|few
CASSPRQGMDTQYF
TGTGCCAGCAGCCCGCGACAGGGGATGGATACGCAGTATTTT
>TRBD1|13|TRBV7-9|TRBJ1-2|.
CASSLDREGGYTF
TGTGCCAGCAGCCTCGACAGGGAGGGTGGCTACACCTTC
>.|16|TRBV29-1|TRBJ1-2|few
CSVSTLPGSNLYGYTF
TGCAGCGTTTCCACCTTGCCGGGGAGCAACCTCTATGGCTACACCTTC
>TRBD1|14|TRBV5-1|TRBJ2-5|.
CASSFAGTEETQYF
TGCGCCAGCAGCTTTGCCGGGACAGAAGAGACCCAGTACTTC
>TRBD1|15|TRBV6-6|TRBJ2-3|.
CASSRQGISTDTQYF
TGTGCCAGCAGCCGACAGGGTATCAGCACAGATACGCAGTATTTT
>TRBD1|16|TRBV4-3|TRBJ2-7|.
CASSQQRPGQIYEQYF
TGCGCCAGCAGCCAGCAACGCCCGGGACAGATTTACGAGCAGTACTTC
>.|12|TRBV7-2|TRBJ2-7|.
CASSHGTWDFYF
TGTGCCAGCAGCCATGGAACATGGGATTTTTACTTC
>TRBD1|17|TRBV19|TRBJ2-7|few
CASSPGPFRDRSYEQYF
TGTGCCAGTAGCCCTGGACCATTCCGGGACAGGTCCTACGAGCAGTACTTC
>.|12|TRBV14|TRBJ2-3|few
CASSQRANTQYF
TGTGCCAGCAGCCAACGCGCGAATACGCAGTATTTT
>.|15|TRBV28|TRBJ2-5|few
CASSSSRGGQETQYF
TGTGCCAGCAGTTCCTCCAGGGGGGGTCAAGAGACCCAGTACTTC
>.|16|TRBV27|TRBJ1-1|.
CASSYSGPLMNTEAFF
TGTGCCAGCAGTTATTCAGGACCGCTCATGAACACTGAAGCTTTCTTT
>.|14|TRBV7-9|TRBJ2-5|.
CASGRDDRQETQYF
TGTGCCAGCGGAAGGGATGATAGGCAAGAGACCCAGTACTTC
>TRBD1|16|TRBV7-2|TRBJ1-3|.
CASSLDGTGPGNTIYF
TGTGCCAGCAGCTTGGACGGGACAGGCCCTGGAAACACCATATATTTT
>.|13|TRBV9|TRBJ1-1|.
CASSVQGDTEAFF
TGTGCCAGCAGCGTACAAGGGGACACTGAAGCTTTCTTT